A single sample is the source of the 18 T cell receptor beta chains below, sequenced in a study of neurological immune-mediated disorders. TCRdb analysed the 5' RACE reads with MiXCR anew, one entry per CDR3 protein. The sample lists about 76,000 distinct CDR3 sequences, 17% seen once, with about 16% in the top ten. Sequencing input: PBMCs. The origin of the receptors is a woman aged 40 to 50 in good health.

On this clonotype itself: A much larger clone sits a single nucleotide away, making a read error possible. The genes are TRBV28 and TRBJ1-1; no clear D. The germline V gene has CDR1 MDHEN and CDR2 SYDVKM. There are 13 residues in the CDR3. V gave up 4 bases and J gave up 11 bases, with 17 bases separating them. The CDR3 region is CASSSPSQVEAFF. The CDR3 region has the DNA TGTGCCAGCAGTTCCCCCTCCCAGGTGGAGGCTTTCTTT. The whole variable domain, filled in from reference TRBV28 and TRBJ1-1, reads DVKVTQSSRYLVKRTGEKVFLECVQDMDHENMFWYRQDPGLGLRLIYFSYDVKMKEKGDIPEGYSVSREKKERFSLILESASTNQTSMYLCASSSPSQVEAFFGQGTRLTVV.

This clonotype was seen a few times. V is TRBV7-2 and J is TRBJ1-5, with a tentative D call TRBD1 (6 bases). The CDR3 consists of 15 residues. Germline-derived CDR1 and CDR2 are SGHTA and FQGNSA. The V end was cut by 3 bases, the J end by 3 bases, with 12 bases between. This chain's CDR3 is CASSFSGGSNQPQHF. The CDR3 DNA reads as TGTGCCAGCAGCTTTTCCGGGGGCTCCAATCAGCCCCAGCATTTT. Full variable domain (missing parts from reference TRBV7-2 and TRBJ1-5): GAGVSQSPSNKVTEKGKDVELRCDPISGHTALYWYRQSLGQGLEFLIYFQGNSAPDKSGLPSDRFSAERTGGSVSTLTIQRTQQEDSAVYLCASSFSGGSNQPQHFGDGTRLSIL.

As regards this clonotype: This may come from a read error, since a much larger clone is one base off. The J gene is TRBJ2-5, the V gene TRBV7-2; D gene ambiguous. The CDR3 runs 13 residues. Germline CDR1 is SGHTA and CDR2 is FQGNSA. The V and J ends lost 6 bases and 3 bases respectively, with 11 bases between them. The CDR3 protein is CASRYGVEETQYF. The CDR3 nucleotides are TGTGCCAGCAGATACGGAGTGGAAGAGACCCAGTACTTC.

The genes are TRBV6-5 and TRBJ2-5; a possible D gene is TRBD2 (5 bases). The CDR3 sequence is 16 residues long. Deletions cut 0 bases from V and 4 bases from J, with 15 bases between. Per germline, CDR1 MNHEY and CDR2 SVGAGI. CDR3 protein: CASSYSLTAVVETQYF. CDR3 DNA: TGTGCCAGCAGTTACTCTTTAACAGCGGTGGTAGAGACCCAGTACTTC.

This clonotype showed up many times. The V gene is TRBV6-5, the J gene TRBJ1-1; D not certain. The germline gives CDR1 MNHEY, CDR2 SVGAGI. The CDR3 contains 12 residues. Trimming removed 8 bases from V and 10 bases from J, with 17 bases in between. In nucleotides, the CDR3 is TGTGCCAGCCAGGAAGGGATAGGAACAGCTTTCTTT. This sequence encodes CASQEGIGTAFF.

Many counts were recorded for this clonotype. It may be a read error: a sequence one base away is much more abundant. The J gene is TRBJ2-5, the V gene TRBV7-2, with 15 bases lining up with TRBD2. The germline V gene encodes CDR1 SGHTA and CDR2 FQGNSA. The CDR3 extends over 16 amino acids. V shed 5 bases, J shed 5 bases, and the junction held 6 bases outside the gene matches. The CDR3: CASSRWTSGGAETQYF. The DNA for the CDR3 is TGTGCCAGCAGCCGTTGGACTAGCGGGGGGGCCGAGACCCAGTACTTC. Looking up the rest from reference TRBV7-2 and TRBJ2-5 gives the full variable domain: GAGVSQSPSNKVTEKGKDVELRCDPISGHTALYWYRQSLGQGLEFLIYFQGNSAPDKSGLPSDRFSAERTGGSVSTLTIQRTQQEDSAVYLCASSRWTSGGAETQYFGPGTRLLVL.

This clonotype was recorded at least ten times. The chain carries TRBV7-9 and TRBJ2-7, with D tentatively TRBD1 or TRBD2 (5 bases each). Trimming shortened V by 1 base and J by 3 bases, and 13 bases separated the two germline ends. The length of the CDR3 is 15 residues. Germline V lookup: CDR1 SEHNR, CDR2 FQNEAQ (reference sequence). The CDR3 loop reads CASSLDGDGNYEQYF. The CDR3 nucleotides are TGTGCCAGCAGCTTAGATGGGGACGGAAACTACGAGCAGTACTTC.

This clonotype was seen repeatedly, ten times or more. This chain connects TRBV5-1 to TRBJ2-2, with unresolved D. Trimming took off 0 bases at V and 2 bases at J, with 8 bases between the two ends. The CDR3 is 15 residues long. Germline values: CDR1 SGHRS, CDR2 YFSETQ. CDR3 coding DNA: TGCGCCAGCAGCTTGGACCAGAGAAACACCGGGGAGCTGTTTTTT. Translation: CASSLDQRNTGELFF.

This clonotype has ten or more counts. The V gene is TRBV20-1, the J gene TRBJ2-5; 7 bases match TRBD1. V was clipped by 3 bases and J by 5 bases; unmatched bases: 12. Germline V gene lookup returns CDR1 DFQATT and CDR2 SNEGSKA (reference sequence). This CDR3 contains 15 residues. The CDR3 protein is CSASPNRGEEETQYF. CDR3 coding DNA: TGCAGTGCTAGCCCAAACAGGGGAGAAGAGGAGACCCAGTACTTC.

Many counts were recorded for this clonotype. The chain carries TRBV4-1 and TRBJ1-1; no clear D gene. CDR3 length: 13 residues. V lost 0 bases and J lost 4, with 6 bases in between. CDR1 and CDR2 from the germline V gene are MGHRA and YSYEKL. CDR3: CASSQERSTEAFF. The CDR3 region has the DNA TGCGCCAGCAGCCAAGAACGGAGCACTGAAGCTTTCTTT.

This clonotype appeared many times. This chain connects TRBV5-1 to TRBJ1-4, with D unclear. Trimming removed 0 bases from V and 4 bases from J, with 4 bases in between. The CDR3 sequence is 13 residues long. Germline V gives CDR1 SGHRS, CDR2 YFSETQ. The CDR3 is CASSLEDNEKLFF. In DNA form, the CDR3 reads TGCGCCAGCAGCTTGGAGGATAATGAAAAACTGTTTTTT.

V and J are TRBV9 and TRBJ2-7; no firm D call. V lost 2 bases, J lost 0 bases, and 9 bases lay in between. The CDR3 is 14 amino acids. CDR1 and CDR2 from the germline V gene are SGDLS and YYNGEE. Here the CDR3 reads CASSVGPPSYEQYF. CDR3 DNA sequence: TGTGCCAGCAGCGTTGGTCCTCCCTCCTACGAGCAGTACTTC.

At least ten counts were recorded for this clonotype. The chain recombines TRBV5-6 with TRBJ2-3; 8 bases line up with TRBD1. This CDR3 contains 15 residues. Trimming took 3 bases from V and 2 from J; bases not matched to a gene: 5. CDR1 is SGHDT, CDR2 YYEEEE, per germline. CDR3 protein: CASSSGTGDTDTQYF. The CDR3, as DNA: TGTGCCAGCAGCTCCGGGACAGGCGACACAGATACGCAGTATTTT.

The sample holds many counts of this clonotype. The chain carries TRBV5-1 and TRBJ1-4; D is unclear. Germline CDR1 reads SGHRS; CDR2 reads YFSETQ. Trimming took 0 bases from V and 3 from J, leaving 6 bases between them. There are 14 residues in the CDR3. The chain's CDR3 is CASSLGGANEKLFF. The CDR3 DNA is TGCGCCAGCAGCTTGGGGGGAGCTAATGAAAAACTGTTTTTT.

This clonotype was seen at least ten times. The chain recombines TRBV7-3 with TRBJ1-6, with a possible D match to TRBD1 (5 bases). The CDR3 is 14 residues long. Germline V CDR1 and CDR2: SGHTA, FQGTGA. V gave up 5 bases and J gave up 12 bases, with 17 bases separating them. Written as DNA, the CDR3 is TGTGCCAGCAGCCACAAGCCAAGTGGGGGACCCCTCCACTTT. Translation: CASSHKPSGGPLHF.

This chain uses TRBV5-1 with TRBJ2-1; no clear D. Trimming cost V 2 bases and J 9 bases, with 18 bases left between them. Germline assignment: CDR1 SGHRS and CDR2 YFSETQ. The CDR3 has 15 residues. CDR3 sequence reads: CASSFEVVGNLEQFF. The CDR3 DNA reads TGCGCCAGCAGCTTTGAGGTAGTGGGGAACCTTGAGCAGTTCTTC.

Turning to this clonotype: The junction shows a germline mismatch at one end, possibly a read error. This chain links TRBV5-1 with TRBJ2-7; D call uncertain. CDR3 size: 12 residues. Germline CDR1 and CDR2: SGHRS and YFSETQ. DNA of the CDR3: TGCACCAGCAGCTTGGAAGTGGACGAGCAGTACTTC. Its translation: CTSSLEVDEQYF. Filled out from reference TRBV5-1 and TRBJ2-7, the complete variable domain reads KAGVTQTPRYLIKTRGQQVTLSCSPISGHRSVSWYQQTPGQGLQFLFEYFSETQRNKGNFPGRFSGRQFSNSRSEMNVSTLELGDSALYLCTSSLEVDEQYFGPGTRLTVT.

This clonotype was detected many times. CDR3 amino acids: CASRRDSSYEQYF. For the CDR3, the DNA is TGTGCCAGCAGACGGGACAGTTCCTACGAGCAGTACTTC. The chain employs TRBV12-3 or TRBV12-4 and TRBJ2-7; 7 bases are shared with TRBD1. J was trimmed by 1 base and V by 6 bases; bases with no gene match: 3. The CDR3 contains 13 residues.